The rows below give T cell receptor beta chains drawn from one sample of a study of CD8 T cells in ankylosing spondylitis. TCRdb ran MiXCR on the 5' RACE reads and lists one entry per CDR3 protein. The table has around 300,000 distinct CDR3 sequences, about 20% seen once. The sample consisted of blood, either unsorted or a sorted T cell fraction (not recorded which). These receptors all come from a female donor with ankylosing spondylitis or in good health (not recorded which). CDR3s include the opening cysteine and the closing phenylalanine or tryptophan. Fields, in order: J gene, clone size, V gene, D gene, CDR3 DNA, CDR3 protein. D genes are given only for firm matches. Where a row states a size, it is once, few, many or the class of an expanded clone; other rows omit it.

j_call: TRBJ2-3; clone_size: .; v_call: TRBV7-2; d_call: TRBD2; cdr3_nt: TGTGCCAGCAGCTTGACTAGCGGGATCACAGATACGCAGTATTTT; cdr3_aa: CASSLTSGITDTQYF
j_call: TRBJ2-5; clone_size: .; v_call: TRBV9; d_call: TRBD2; cdr3_nt: TGTGCCAGCAGCCCCTTAGCGGGGCCACAAGAGACCCAGTACTTC; cdr3_aa: CASSPLAGPQETQYF
j_call: TRBJ1-2; clone_size: .; v_call: TRBV4-2; d_call: .; cdr3_nt: TGTGCCAGCAGCGGAGGCAGGTTTGGCTACACCTTC; cdr3_aa: CASSGGRFGYTF
j_call: TRBJ2-5; clone_size: .; v_call: TRBV7-9; d_call: .; cdr3_nt: TGTGCCAGCAGCTCGACGTTTTCAGGGTACCAAGAGACCCAGTACTTC; cdr3_aa: CASSSTFSGYQETQYF
j_call: TRBJ2-2; clone_size: .; v_call: TRBV5-1; d_call: TRBD2; cdr3_nt: TGCGCCAGCAGCTTACTAGCGGGCCTGACCGGGGAGCTGTTTTTT; cdr3_aa: CASSLLAGLTGELFF
j_call: TRBJ2-2; clone_size: .; v_call: TRBV29-1; d_call: TRBD1; cdr3_nt: TGCAGCGGGATGGGACAGATCACCGGGGAGCTGTTTTTT; cdr3_aa: CSGMGQITGELFF
j_call: TRBJ2-7; clone_size: .; v_call: TRBV6-5; d_call: TRBD2; cdr3_nt: TGTGCCAGCAGTTACAGCCTAGCGGGAGGTCCCTACGAGCAGTACTTC; cdr3_aa: CASSYSLAGGPYEQYF
j_call: TRBJ1-1; clone_size: few; v_call: TRBV6-1; d_call: .; cdr3_nt: TGTGCCAGCATCTCTACCCCCATCTACACTGAAGCTTTCTTT; cdr3_aa: CASISTPIYTEAFF
j_call: TRBJ2-2; clone_size: .; v_call: TRBV29-1; d_call: TRBD2; cdr3_nt: TGCAGCGCTAGCGGGAGGGCTAACACCGGGGAGCTGTTTTTT; cdr3_aa: CSASGRANTGELFF
j_call: TRBJ2-7; clone_size: .; v_call: TRBV6-2/TRBV6-3; d_call: .; cdr3_nt: TGTGCCAGCAGTTACCTCCGGACTAACTACGAGCAGTACTTC; cdr3_aa: CASSYLRTNYEQYF
j_call: TRBJ2-7; clone_size: .; v_call: TRBV30; d_call: .; cdr3_nt: TGTGCCTGGGGGAGGATGGGGTCTGGCGAGCAGTACTTC; cdr3_aa: CAWGRMGSGEQYF
j_call: TRBJ2-5; clone_size: few; v_call: TRBV6-5; d_call: TRBD1; cdr3_nt: TGTGCCAGCAGTTATAGGGACAGACAAGAGACCCAGTACTTC; cdr3_aa: CASSYRDRQETQYF
j_call: TRBJ1-2; clone_size: many; v_call: TRBV29-1; d_call: TRBD1; cdr3_nt: TGCAGCGCCGCGGGGACAGCCCGCTATGGCTACACCTTC; cdr3_aa: CSAAGTARYGYTF
j_call: TRBJ2-7; clone_size: .; v_call: TRBV27; d_call: .; cdr3_nt: TGTGCCAGCAGTCTCCCTTCGGACTACGAGCAGTACTTC; cdr3_aa: CASSLPSDYEQYF
j_call: TRBJ2-1; clone_size: .; v_call: TRBV27; d_call: .; cdr3_nt: TGTGCCAGCAGTTCACACGTAGGGGTGGGCTACAATGAGCAGTTCTTC; cdr3_aa: CASSSHVGVGYNEQFF
j_call: TRBJ1-2; clone_size: .; v_call: TRBV20-1; d_call: .; cdr3_nt: TGCAGTGCTAGCATGAGGGAAGGGGCTATGGGCTACACCTTC; cdr3_aa: CSASMREGAMGYTF
j_call: TRBJ2-2; clone_size: .; v_call: TRBV28; d_call: TRBD2; cdr3_nt: TGTGCCAGCAGTTCCAGGGCCGTGCGGAGCGGGAGAGCGACCGGGGAGCTGTTTTTT; cdr3_aa: CASSSRAVRSGRATGELFF
j_call: TRBJ2-2; clone_size: many; v_call: TRBV7-2; d_call: .; cdr3_nt: TGTGCCAGCAGCTTACGGACTTTCGTATCCGGGGAGCTGTTTTTT; cdr3_aa: CASSLRTFVSGELFF
j_call: TRBJ1-2; clone_size: few; v_call: TRBV5-6; d_call: .; cdr3_nt: TGTGCCAGCAGCAGGGGCTCCGTCCTGGGCTACACCTTC; cdr3_aa: CASSRGSVLGYTF
j_call: TRBJ2-1; clone_size: .; v_call: TRBV7-2; d_call: .; cdr3_nt: TGTGCCAGCAGCTTATACCGGGATTCAAATGAGCAGTTCTTC; cdr3_aa: CASSLYRDSNEQFF
j_call: TRBJ2-1; clone_size: .; v_call: TRBV3-1; d_call: .; cdr3_nt: TGTGCCAGCAGCCAAGCAGCCGTCGGGGAGCAGTTCTTC; cdr3_aa: CASSQAAVGEQFF
j_call: TRBJ2-1; clone_size: .; v_call: TRBV24-1; d_call: .; cdr3_nt: TGTGCCACCAGTGACCCCGCCAGTTTTAATGAGCAGTTCTTC; cdr3_aa: CATSDPASFNEQFF
j_call: TRBJ2-3; clone_size: .; v_call: TRBV20-1; d_call: .; cdr3_nt: TGCAGTGCAAAGTTGGATACGCAGTATTTT; cdr3_aa: CSAKLDTQYF
j_call: TRBJ2-1; clone_size: .; v_call: TRBV7-2; d_call: TRBD2; cdr3_nt: TGTGCCAGCAGCTTAGAATGGACTAGCGCGTACAATGAGCAGTTCTTC; cdr3_aa: CASSLEWTSAYNEQFF
j_call: TRBJ2-1; clone_size: .; v_call: TRBV3-1; d_call: TRBD2; cdr3_nt: TGTGCCAGCAGACAGGGACTAGGGTCCTACAATGAGCAGTTCTTC; cdr3_aa: CASRQGLGSYNEQFF
j_call: TRBJ1-2; clone_size: .; v_call: TRBV12-3/TRBV12-4; d_call: .; cdr3_nt: TGTGCCAGCAGCACCTCTGCGGGCACTAACTATGGCTACACCTTC; cdr3_aa: CASSTSAGTNYGYTF
j_call: TRBJ2-1; clone_size: .; v_call: TRBV5-4; d_call: .; cdr3_nt: TGTGCCAGCAGCTTTTACGCAGGGCATATTTCTGAGCAGTTCTTC; cdr3_aa: CASSFYAGHISEQFF
j_call: TRBJ2-7; clone_size: .; v_call: TRBV29-1; d_call: .; cdr3_nt: TGCAGCATTGGTGAGGGAGACGTCGAGCAGTACTTC; cdr3_aa: CSIGEGDVEQYF
j_call: TRBJ2-6; clone_size: .; v_call: TRBV12-3/TRBV12-4; d_call: TRBD1; cdr3_nt: TGTGCCAGCACGAGGACAGGGACAATCTCTGGGGCCAACGTCCTGACTTTC; cdr3_aa: CASTRTGTISGANVLTF
j_call: TRBJ1-6; clone_size: .; v_call: TRBV6-5; d_call: TRBD1; cdr3_nt: TGTGCCAGCAGTTCGACTACAGGGGTTACCCATTCACCCCTCCACTTT; cdr3_aa: CASSSTTGVTHSPLHF
j_call: TRBJ2-3; clone_size: .; v_call: TRBV7-2; d_call: .; cdr3_nt: TGTGCCAGCAGCTTAAAGCTTTTCAGCACAGATACGCAGTATTTT; cdr3_aa: CASSLKLFSTDTQYF
j_call: TRBJ1-5; clone_size: .; v_call: TRBV7-2; d_call: .; cdr3_nt: TGTGCCAGCAGCTTAGCTTGGGTGGGAGGCAATCAGCCCCAGCATTTT; cdr3_aa: CASSLAWVGGNQPQHF
j_call: TRBJ2-7; clone_size: few; v_call: TRBV4-2; d_call: TRBD1; cdr3_nt: TGTGCCAGCAGCCAAGATCTTGGGTCAGGGGGCATCGACGAGCAGTACTTC; cdr3_aa: CASSQDLGSGGIDEQYF
j_call: TRBJ2-7; clone_size: few; v_call: TRBV28; d_call: .; cdr3_nt: TGTGCCAGCAGTCCTCGGGGAACGGGAACCTACGAGCAGTACTTC; cdr3_aa: CASSPRGTGTYEQYF
j_call: TRBJ2-2; clone_size: .; v_call: TRBV20-1; d_call: .; cdr3_nt: TGCAGTGCTAGAGGGCGACTCTTGAACACCGGGGAGCTGTTTTTT; cdr3_aa: CSARGRLLNTGELFF